This T cell receptor (beta chain) is drawn from a study of blood T cell repertoires in COVID-19. Background on the study: The United States, Italy and Spain provided the acute and convalescent COVID-19 samples.

Under the authors' procedure: Amplified reference gene primers provided the basis for estimating nucleated cell counts. Sequencing was performed with immunoSEQ multiplex PCR; in TCRdb, only in-frame clones are kept and a portion is missing. That table furnishes V, J and clone size, whereas the DNA furnished D and trimming. The sample includes 250,000 to 300,000 clones, around 89% of them seen just once. Losses at the gene ends were 4 bases for V and 13 bases for J; bases not matched to a gene: 7. The CDR3 extends over 12 amino acids. Germline-derived CDR1 and CDR2 are SGHAT and FQNNGV. Participants, about 18 to 100 years old, spanned 25 or so US areas.

The rearrangement joins TRBV11-2 to TRBJ2-1, with 7 bases fitting TRBD2. This receptor was identified in a man aged 35 to 55 who had recovered from COVID-19. Sequencing used PBMCs or T cells enriched from blood (not recorded which). CDR3 in amino acids: CASSWGGGTQFF. In nucleotides, the CDR3 is TGTGCCAGCAGCTGGGGCGGGGGTACCCAGTTCTTC.